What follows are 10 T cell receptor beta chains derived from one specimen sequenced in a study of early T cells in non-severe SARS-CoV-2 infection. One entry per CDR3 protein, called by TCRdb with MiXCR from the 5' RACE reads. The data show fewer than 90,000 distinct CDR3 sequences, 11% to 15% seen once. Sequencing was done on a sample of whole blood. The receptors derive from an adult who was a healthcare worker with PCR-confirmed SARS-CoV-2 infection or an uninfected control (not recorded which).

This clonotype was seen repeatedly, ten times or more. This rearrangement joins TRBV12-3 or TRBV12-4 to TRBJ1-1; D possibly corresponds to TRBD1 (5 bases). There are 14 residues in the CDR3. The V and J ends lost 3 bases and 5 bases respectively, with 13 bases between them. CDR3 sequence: CASSFSGGRTEAFF. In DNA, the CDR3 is TGTGCCAGCAGTTTTTCCGGGGGTCGGACTGAAGCTTTCTTT.

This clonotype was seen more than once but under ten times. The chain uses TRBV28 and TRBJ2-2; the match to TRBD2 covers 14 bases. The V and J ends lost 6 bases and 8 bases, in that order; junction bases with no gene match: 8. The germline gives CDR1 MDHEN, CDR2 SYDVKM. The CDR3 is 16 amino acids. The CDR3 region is CASSPGTSGGWGELFF. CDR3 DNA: TGTGCCAGCAGCCCCGGGACTAGCGGGGGTTGGGGGGAGCTGTTTTTT. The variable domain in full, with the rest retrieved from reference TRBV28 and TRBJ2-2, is DVKVTQSSRYLVKRTGEKVFLECVQDMDHENMFWYRQDPGLGLRLIYFSYDVKMKEKGDIPEGYSVSREKKERFSLILESASTNQTSMYLCASSPGTSGGWGELFFGEGSRLTVL.

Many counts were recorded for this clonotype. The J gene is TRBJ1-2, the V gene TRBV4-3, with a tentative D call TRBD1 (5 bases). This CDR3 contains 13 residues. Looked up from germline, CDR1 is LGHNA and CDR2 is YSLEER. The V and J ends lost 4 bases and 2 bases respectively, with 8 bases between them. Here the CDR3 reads CASSRDGNYGYTF. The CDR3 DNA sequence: TGCGCCAGCAGCCGGGACGGGAACTATGGCTACACCTTC.

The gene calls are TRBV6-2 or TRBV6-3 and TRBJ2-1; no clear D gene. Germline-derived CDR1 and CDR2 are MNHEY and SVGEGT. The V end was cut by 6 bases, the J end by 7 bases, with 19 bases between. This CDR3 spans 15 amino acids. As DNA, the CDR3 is TGTGCCAGCAGGCGAGTATCCGGTGTCTATAATGAGCAGTTCTTC. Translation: CASRRVSGVYNEQFF.

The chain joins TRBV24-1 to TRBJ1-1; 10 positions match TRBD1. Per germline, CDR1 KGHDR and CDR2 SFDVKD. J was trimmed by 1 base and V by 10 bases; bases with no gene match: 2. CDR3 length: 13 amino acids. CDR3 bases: TGTGCCACACGACAGGGGGCGAACACTGAAGCTTTCTTT. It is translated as CATRQGANTEAFF.

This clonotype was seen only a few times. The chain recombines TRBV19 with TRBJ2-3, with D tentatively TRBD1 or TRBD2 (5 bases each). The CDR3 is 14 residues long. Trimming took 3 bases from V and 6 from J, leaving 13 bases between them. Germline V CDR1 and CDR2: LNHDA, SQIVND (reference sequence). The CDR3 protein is CASSMVGGVDTQYF. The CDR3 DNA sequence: TGTGCCAGTAGTATGGTTGGGGGAGTGGATACGCAGTATTTT.

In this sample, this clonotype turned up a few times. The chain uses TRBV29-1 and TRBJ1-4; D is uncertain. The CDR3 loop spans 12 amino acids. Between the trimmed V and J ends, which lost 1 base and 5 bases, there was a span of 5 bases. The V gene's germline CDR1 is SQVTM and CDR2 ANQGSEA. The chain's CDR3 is CSVEAENEKLFF. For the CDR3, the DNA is TGCAGCGTTGAAGCCGAGAATGAAAAACTGTTTTTT.

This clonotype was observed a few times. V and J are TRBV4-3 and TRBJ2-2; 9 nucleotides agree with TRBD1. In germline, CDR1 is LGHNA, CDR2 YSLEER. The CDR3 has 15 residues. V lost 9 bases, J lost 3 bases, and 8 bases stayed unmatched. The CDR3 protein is CARPTGGADTGELFF. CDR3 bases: TGCGCCAGGCCAACAGGGGGCGCGGACACCGGGGAGCTGTTTTTT.

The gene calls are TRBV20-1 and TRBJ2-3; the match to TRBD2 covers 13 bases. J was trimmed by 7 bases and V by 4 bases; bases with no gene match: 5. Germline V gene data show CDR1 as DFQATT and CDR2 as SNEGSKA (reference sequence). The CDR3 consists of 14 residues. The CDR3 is CSATTSGGTNTQYF. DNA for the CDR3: TGCAGTGCTACGACTAGCGGGGGGACAAATACGCAGTATTTT.

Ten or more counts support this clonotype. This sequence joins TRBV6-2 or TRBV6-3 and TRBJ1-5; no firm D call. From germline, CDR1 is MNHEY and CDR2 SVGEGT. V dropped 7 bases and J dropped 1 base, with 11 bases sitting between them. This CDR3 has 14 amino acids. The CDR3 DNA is TGTGCCAGCACCCGTCAGGCAAGCAATCAGCCCCAGCATTTT. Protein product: CASTRQASNQPQHF.